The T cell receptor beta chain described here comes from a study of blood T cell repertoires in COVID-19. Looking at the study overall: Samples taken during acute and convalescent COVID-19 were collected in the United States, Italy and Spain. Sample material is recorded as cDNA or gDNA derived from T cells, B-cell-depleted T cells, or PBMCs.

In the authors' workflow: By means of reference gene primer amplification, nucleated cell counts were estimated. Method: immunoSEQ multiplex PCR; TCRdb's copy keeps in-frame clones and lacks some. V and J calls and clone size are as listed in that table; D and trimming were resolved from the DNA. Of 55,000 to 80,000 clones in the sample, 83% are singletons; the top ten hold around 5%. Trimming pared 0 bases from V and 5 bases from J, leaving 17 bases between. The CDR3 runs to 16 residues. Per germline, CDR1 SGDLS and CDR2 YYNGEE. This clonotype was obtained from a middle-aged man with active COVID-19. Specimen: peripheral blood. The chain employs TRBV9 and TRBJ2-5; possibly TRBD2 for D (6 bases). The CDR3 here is CASSVAPVRGDETQYF. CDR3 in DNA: TGTGCCAGCAGCGTAGCCCCGGTGCGCGGGGATGAGACCCAGTACTTC.